Listed here are 14 T cell receptor beta chains from one sample, sequenced in a study of tumor-infiltrating lymphocytes in primary liver carcinoma. Germline DNA was also extracted, while the blood RNA originated from unsorted whole blood. With a constant-region primer, TCR beta cDNA was made from around 520 ng of total RNA. Slightly modified ARM-PCR with three nested multiplex PCR rounds yielded TCR beta libraries. A C-beta reverse primer and TRBV1-TRBV30 forward primers served in each of the first two PCR rounds, at 10 cycles apiece. TCRdb re-derived calls from the multiplex PCR reads in MiXCR, one entry per CDR3 protein. The sample shows about 310,000 distinct CDR3 sequences, 50% to 75% of them seen only once. Sequences were obtained from peripheral blood. These receptors all come from a woman aged 30 to 39 with primary liver carcinoma and hepatitis B virus infection.

Points on this clonotype: The junction and the germline gene differ at one end; a read error may be behind it. The chain is built from TRBV6-6 and TRBJ2-1, with 15 bases lining up with TRBD2. The germline gives CDR1 MNHNY, CDR2 SVGAGI (reference sequence). CDR3 size: 17 residues. The CDR3 region has the DNA TGTGCCAGCAGTTACTCCGGACTAGCGGGGGGGAACAATGAACAGTTCTTC. Translation: CASSYSGLAGGNNEQFF.

There are a few counts of this clonotype. The J gene is TRBJ2-3, the V gene TRBV6-1; D possibly corresponds to TRBD1 (6 bases). CDR1 is MNHNS and CDR2 is SASEGT in the germline V gene. Trimming took 4 bases from V and 3 from J, leaving 17 bases between them. This CDR3 is built from 16 residues. This chain's CDR3 is CASSGRRGRVTDTQYF. DNA of the CDR3: TGTGCCAGCAGTGGACGCAGGGGAAGGGTTACAGATACGCAGTATTTT.

This clonotype appeared a few times. The rearrangement links TRBV5-1 to TRBJ2-2, with TRBD2 identical over 12 bases. This CDR3 contains 16 residues. Germline CDR1 SGHRS, CDR2 YFSETQ. With 5 bases clipped from V and 5 bases from J, the junction kept 7 bases outside the gene matches. CDR3 protein: CASSFGTSGLTGELFF. The CDR3 DNA reads TGCGCCAGCAGTTTTGGGACTAGCGGGCTAACCGGGGAGCTGTTTTTT.

The chain joins TRBV7-8 to TRBJ2-1; 9 bases align to TRBD2. Per the germline V gene, CDR1 is SGHVS and CDR2 is FQNEAQ. J gave up 10 bases and V 2 bases, and 3 bases lay outside the gene matches. The CDR3 totals 13 residues. CDR3 DNA: TGTGCCAGCAGCTTATTGCGGGAGGGCGAGCAGTTCTTC. It encodes CASSLLREGEQFF.

The table lists this clonotype with a few counts. The gene calls are TRBV10-3 and TRBJ2-7; 14 nucleotides align to TRBD2. CDR1 and CDR2 from the germline V gene are ENHRY and SYGVKD. This CDR3 contains 15 residues. The trim removed 6 bases at V and 4 bases at J, leaving 5 bases unmatched. The CDR3 nucleotides read TGTGCCATCAGCGCCTGGACTAGCGGGAGGTACGAGCAGTACTTC. Its protein product is CAISAWTSGRYEQYF.

The chain has TRBV30 and TRBJ2-1; D gene uncertain. The CDR3 covers 12 residues. V lost 2 bases and J 4 bases, leaving 6 bases between the germline ends. CDR1 and CDR2 from the germline V gene are GTSNPN and SVGIG (reference sequence). Here the CDR3 DNA reads TGTGCCTGGAGTTTAGGATACAATGAGCAGTTCTTC. This sequence encodes CAWSLGYNEQFF.

This clonotype has only one observation. The J gene is TRBJ2-7, the V gene TRBV7-8; maybe TRBD2 (5 bases). The CDR3 totals 14 residues. Germline CDR1 is SGHVS and CDR2 is FQNEAQ. The V end lost 5 bases, the J end lost 5 bases, and 16 bases lay between the germline ends. The CDR3 nucleotides read TGTGCCAGCAGCCCAGGTGGGAGTTTCAACGAGCAGTACTTC. This gives the protein CASSPGGSFNEQYF. Together with reference TRBV7-8 and TRBJ2-7, the CDR3 gives the full variable domain: GAGVSQSPRYKVAKRGQDVALRCDPISGHVSLFWYQQALGQGPEFLTYFQNEAQLDKSGLPSDRFFAERPEGSVSTLKIQRTQQEDSAVYLCASSPGGSFNEQYFGPGTRLTVT.

This clonotype has more than one count but fewer than ten. The gene calls are TRBV4-1 and TRBJ2-7; 8 bases fit TRBD2. The CDR3 covers 15 residues. V shed 2 bases and J 3 bases; nucleotides not matched to a gene: 6. Germline V gene data show CDR1 as MGHRA and CDR2 as YSYEKL. Here the CDR3 DNA reads TGCGCCAGCAGCCAACCCGGGGGGGGCATCTACGAGCAGTACTTC. It specifies CASSQPGGGIYEQYF.

This clonotype was seen ten or more times. V usage is TRBV29-1 and J usage is TRBJ1-4; D unclear. This CDR3 comprises 13 residues. V was clipped by 7 bases and J by 5 bases, with 14 bases between them. Germline CDR1 and CDR2: SQVTM and ANQGSEA. The CDR3 here is CSANSASNEKLFF. In nucleotides, the CDR3 is TGCAGCGCTAACAGTGCCTCAAATGAAAAACTGTTTTTT.

As regards this clonotype: At one boundary the junction diverges from the germline segment, which might be a read error. The J gene is TRBJ1-1, the V gene TRBV6-2 or TRBV6-3; 7 bases map to TRBD1. CDR1 and CDR2 from the germline V gene are MNHEY and SVGEGT. The CDR3 totals 15 residues. CDR3 sequence reads: CARSATLHDRAEAFF. For the CDR3, the DNA is TGTGCCAGGAGTGCAACCCTCCATGACAGGGCTGAAGCATTCTTT.

This clonotype was counted many times. The chain couples TRBV6-2 or TRBV6-3 to TRBJ2-5; D gene uncertain. The CDR3 length is 13 residues. V was pared by 3 bases and J by 5 bases, with 10 bases between. The germline V gene encodes CDR1 MNHEY and CDR2 SVGEGT. CDR3 DNA sequence: TGTGCCAGCAGTTATGAGCGAAGGGAGACCCAGTACTTC. Its protein is CASSYERRETQYF.

The chain combines TRBV11-2 with TRBJ2-5; 8 nucleotides match TRBD1. This CDR3 spans 15 amino acids. With 6 bases clipped from V and 5 bases from J, the junction kept 11 bases outside the gene matches. Germline V lookup: CDR1 SGHAT, CDR2 FQNNGV. The CDR3, as DNA: TGTGCCAGCAGTACGGGACAGGTGGGTACTGAGACCCAGTACTTC. Protein product: CASSTGQVGTETQYF.

Points on this clonotype: In this CDR3 the conserved last residue, phenylalanine or tryptophan, is missing, so a read error is likely. It is unclear where the CDR3 begins or ends on the DNA, so no DNA is shown, and the CDR3 is as TCRdb lists it. The gene calls are TRBV11-2 and TRBJ2-7. Germline CDR1 SGHAT, CDR2 FQNNGV. The CDR3 spans 11 residues, counting both ends. CDR3 residues: CASSSTSGPYP.

About this clonotype: At one boundary the junction diverges from the germline segment, which might be a read error. CDR3 in DNA: TGTGCCAGCAGTAGCGAATTCAGGGACACTCGGGGCTACGCCTTC. Protein: CASSSEFRDTRGYAF. J is TRBJ1-2 and V is TRBV6-5; possibly TRBD1 for D (6 bases). Per germline, CDR1 MNHEY and CDR2 SVGAGI. The CDR3 is made up of 15 amino acids.